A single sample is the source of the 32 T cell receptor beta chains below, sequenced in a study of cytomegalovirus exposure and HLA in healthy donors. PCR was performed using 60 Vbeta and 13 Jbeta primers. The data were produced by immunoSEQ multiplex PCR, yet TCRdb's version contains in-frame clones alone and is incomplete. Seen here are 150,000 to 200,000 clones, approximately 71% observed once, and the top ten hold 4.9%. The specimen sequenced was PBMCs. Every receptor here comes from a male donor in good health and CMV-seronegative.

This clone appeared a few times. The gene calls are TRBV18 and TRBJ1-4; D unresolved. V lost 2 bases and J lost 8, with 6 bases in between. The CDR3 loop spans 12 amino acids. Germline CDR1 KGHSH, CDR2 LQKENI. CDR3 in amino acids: CASSPGQEKLFF. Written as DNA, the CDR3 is TGTGCCAGCTCACCAGGGCAGGAAAAACTGTTTTTT.

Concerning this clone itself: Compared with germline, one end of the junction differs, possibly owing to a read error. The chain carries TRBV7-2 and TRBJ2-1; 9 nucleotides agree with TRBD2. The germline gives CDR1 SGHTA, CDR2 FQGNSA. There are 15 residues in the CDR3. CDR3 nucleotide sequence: TGTGCCAGCAGCTCCAGCGGGACTAGCTACCATGAGCAGTTCTTC. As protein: CASSSSGTSYHEQFF.

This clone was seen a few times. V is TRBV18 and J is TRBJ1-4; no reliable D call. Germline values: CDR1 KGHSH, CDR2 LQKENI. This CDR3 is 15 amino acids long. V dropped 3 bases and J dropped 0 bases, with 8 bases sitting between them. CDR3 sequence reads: CASSPVRATNEKLFF. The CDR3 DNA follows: TGTGCCAGCTCACCCGTCCGCGCAACTAATGAAAAACTGTTTTTT.

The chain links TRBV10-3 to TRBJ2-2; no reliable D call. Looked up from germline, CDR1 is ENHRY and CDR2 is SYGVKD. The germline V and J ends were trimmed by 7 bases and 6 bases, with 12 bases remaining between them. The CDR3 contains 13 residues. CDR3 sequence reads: CAITPPESGELFF. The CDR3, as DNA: TGTGCCATCACGCCCCCCGAGTCCGGGGAGCTGTTTTTT.

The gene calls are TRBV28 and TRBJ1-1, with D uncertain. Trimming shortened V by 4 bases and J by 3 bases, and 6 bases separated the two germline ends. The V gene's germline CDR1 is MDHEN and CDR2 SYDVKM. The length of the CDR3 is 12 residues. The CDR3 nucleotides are TGTGCCAGCAGTTATACGGACACTGAAGCTTTCTTT. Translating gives CASSYTDTEAFF. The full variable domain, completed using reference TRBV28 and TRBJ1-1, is DVKVTQSSRYLVKRTGEKVFLECVQDMDHENMFWYRQDPGLGLRLIYFSYDVKMKEKGDIPEGYSVSREKKERFSLILESASTNQTSMYLCASSYTDTEAFFGQGTRLTVV.

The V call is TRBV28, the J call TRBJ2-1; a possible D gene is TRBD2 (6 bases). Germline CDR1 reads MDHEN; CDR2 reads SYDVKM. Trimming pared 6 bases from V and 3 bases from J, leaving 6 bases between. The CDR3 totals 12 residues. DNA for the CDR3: TGTGCCAGCAGGACTAGCTACAATGAGCAGTTCTTC. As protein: CASRTSYNEQFF.

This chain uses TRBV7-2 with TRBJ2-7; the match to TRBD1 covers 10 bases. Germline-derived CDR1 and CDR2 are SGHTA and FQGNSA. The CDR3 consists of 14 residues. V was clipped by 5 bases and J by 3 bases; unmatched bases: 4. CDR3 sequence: CASSADRGLYEQYF. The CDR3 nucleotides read TGTGCCAGCAGCGCCGACAGGGGGCTCTACGAGCAGTACTTC. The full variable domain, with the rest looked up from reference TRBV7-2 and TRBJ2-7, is GAGVSQSPSNKVTEKGKDVELRCDPISGHTALYWYRQSLGQGLEFLIYFQGNSAPDKSGLPSDRFSAERTGGSVSTLTIQRTQQEDSAVYLCASSADRGLYEQYFGPGTRLTVT.

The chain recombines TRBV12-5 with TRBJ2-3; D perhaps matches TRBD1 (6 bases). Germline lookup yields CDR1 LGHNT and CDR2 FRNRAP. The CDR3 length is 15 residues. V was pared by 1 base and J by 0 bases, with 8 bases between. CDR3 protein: CASGLGQVSTDTQYF. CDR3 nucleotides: TGTGCTAGTGGTTTGGGACAGGTTAGCACAGATACGCAGTATTTT. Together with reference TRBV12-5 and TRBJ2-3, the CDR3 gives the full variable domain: DARVTQTPRHKVTEMGQEVTMRCQPILGHNTVFWYRQTMMQGLELLAYFRNRAPLDDSGMPKDRFSAEMPDATLATLKIQPSEPRDSAVYFCASGLGQVSTDTQYFGPGTRLTVL.

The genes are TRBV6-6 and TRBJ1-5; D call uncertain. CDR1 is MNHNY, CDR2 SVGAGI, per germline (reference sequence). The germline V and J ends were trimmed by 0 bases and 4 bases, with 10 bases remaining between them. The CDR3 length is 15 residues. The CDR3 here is CASSYSSQANQPQHF. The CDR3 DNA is TGTGCCAGCAGTTACTCGAGTCAGGCTAATCAGCCCCAGCATTTT.

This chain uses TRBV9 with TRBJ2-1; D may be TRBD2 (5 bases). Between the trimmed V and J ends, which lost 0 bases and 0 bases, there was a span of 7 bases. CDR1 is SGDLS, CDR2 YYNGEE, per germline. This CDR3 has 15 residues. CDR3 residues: CASSVAGNSYNEQFF. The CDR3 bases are TGTGCCAGCAGCGTAGCGGGGAACTCCTACAATGAGCAGTTCTTC.

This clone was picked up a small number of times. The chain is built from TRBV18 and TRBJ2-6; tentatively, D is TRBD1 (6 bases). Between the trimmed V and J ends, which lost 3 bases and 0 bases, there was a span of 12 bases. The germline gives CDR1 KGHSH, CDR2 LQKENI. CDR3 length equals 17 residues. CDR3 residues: CASSPQGPRSGANVLTF. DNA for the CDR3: TGTGCCAGCTCACCCCAGGGGCCTCGCTCTGGGGCCAACGTCCTGACTTTC.

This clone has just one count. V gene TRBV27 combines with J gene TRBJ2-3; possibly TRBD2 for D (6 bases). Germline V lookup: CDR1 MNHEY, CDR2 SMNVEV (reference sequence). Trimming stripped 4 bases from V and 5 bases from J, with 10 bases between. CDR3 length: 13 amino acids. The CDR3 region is CASSWRAVDTQYF. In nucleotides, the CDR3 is TGTGCCAGCAGTTGGAGGGCGGTAGATACGCAGTATTTT.

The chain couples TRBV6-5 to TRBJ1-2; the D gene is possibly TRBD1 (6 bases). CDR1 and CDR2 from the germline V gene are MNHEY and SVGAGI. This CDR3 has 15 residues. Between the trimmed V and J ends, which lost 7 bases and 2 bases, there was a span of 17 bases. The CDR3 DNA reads TGTGCCAGCACCGAGGGGCCAAGGGGGAACTATGGCTACACCTTC. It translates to CASTEGPRGNYGYTF.

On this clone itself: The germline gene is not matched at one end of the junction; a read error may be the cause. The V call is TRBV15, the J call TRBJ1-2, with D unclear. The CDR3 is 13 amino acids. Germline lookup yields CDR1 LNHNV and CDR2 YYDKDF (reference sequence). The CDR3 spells CATSRDINYGYTF. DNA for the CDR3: TGTGCCACCAGCCGAGATATTAACTATGGCTACACCTTC.

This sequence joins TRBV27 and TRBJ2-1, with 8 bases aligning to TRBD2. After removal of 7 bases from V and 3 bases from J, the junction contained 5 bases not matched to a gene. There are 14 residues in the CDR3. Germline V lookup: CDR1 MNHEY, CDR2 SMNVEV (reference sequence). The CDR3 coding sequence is TGTGCCAGCACCCCCCGGGGGGGCTACAATGAGCAGTTCTTC. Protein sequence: CASTPRGGYNEQFF.

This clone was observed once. CDR3 sequence reads: CASSPTGVGETQYF. The CDR3 DNA reads TGTGCCAGCAGTCCTACAGGGGTGGGAGAGACCCAGTACTTC. The V call is TRBV9, the J call TRBJ2-5, with 7 bases lining up with TRBD1. The CDR3 has 14 amino acids. CDR1 is SGDLS, CDR2 YYNGEE, per germline. V lost 5 bases and J lost 4; bases outside the gene matches: 8. The full variable domain, with the rest looked up from reference TRBV9 and TRBJ2-5, is DSGVTQTPKHLITATGQRVTLRCSPRSGDLSVYWYQQSLDQGLQFLIQYYNGEERAKGNILERFSAQQFPDLHSELNLSSLELGDSALYFCASSPTGVGETQYFGPGTRLLVL.

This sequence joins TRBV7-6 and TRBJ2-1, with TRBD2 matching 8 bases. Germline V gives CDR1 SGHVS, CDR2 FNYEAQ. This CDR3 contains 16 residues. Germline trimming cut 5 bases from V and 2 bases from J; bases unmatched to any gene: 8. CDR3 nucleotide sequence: TGTGCCAGCAGCGCCGAACTAGCGGTAGCCTACAATGAGCAGTTCTTC. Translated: CASSAELAVAYNEQFF.

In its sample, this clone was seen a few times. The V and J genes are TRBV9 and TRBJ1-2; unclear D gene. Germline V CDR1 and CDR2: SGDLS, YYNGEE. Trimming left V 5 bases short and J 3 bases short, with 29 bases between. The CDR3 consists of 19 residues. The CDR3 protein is CASSTSVVSPRQTHYGYTF. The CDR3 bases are TGTGCCAGCAGTACAAGCGTAGTATCCCCACGGCAGACGCACTATGGCTACACCTTC.

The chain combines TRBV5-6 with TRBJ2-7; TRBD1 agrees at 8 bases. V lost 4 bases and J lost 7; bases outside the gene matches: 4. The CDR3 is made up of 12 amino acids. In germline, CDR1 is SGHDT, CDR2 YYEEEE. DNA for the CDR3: TGTGCCAGCAGCGTGGACAGGGCAGAGCAGTACTTC. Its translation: CASSVDRAEQYF.

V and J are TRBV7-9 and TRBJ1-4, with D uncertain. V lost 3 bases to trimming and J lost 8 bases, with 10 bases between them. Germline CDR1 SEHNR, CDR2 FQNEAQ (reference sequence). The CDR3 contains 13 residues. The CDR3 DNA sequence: TGTGCCAGCAGCTTCGGGAGCGAAGAAAAACTGTTTTTT. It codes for CASSFGSEEKLFF. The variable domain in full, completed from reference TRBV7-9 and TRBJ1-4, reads DTGVSQNPRHKITKRGQNVTFRCDPISEHNRLYWYRQTLGQGPEFLTYFQNEAQLEKSRLLSDRFSAERPKGSFSTLEIQRTEQGDSAMYLCASSFGSEEKLFFGSGTQLSVL.

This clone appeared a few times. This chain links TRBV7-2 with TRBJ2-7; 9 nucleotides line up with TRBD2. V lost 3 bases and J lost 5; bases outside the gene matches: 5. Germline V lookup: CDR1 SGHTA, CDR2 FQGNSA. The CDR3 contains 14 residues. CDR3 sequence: CASSFQREVHEQYF. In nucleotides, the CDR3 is TGTGCCAGCAGCTTCCAGCGGGAGGTTCACGAGCAGTACTTC.

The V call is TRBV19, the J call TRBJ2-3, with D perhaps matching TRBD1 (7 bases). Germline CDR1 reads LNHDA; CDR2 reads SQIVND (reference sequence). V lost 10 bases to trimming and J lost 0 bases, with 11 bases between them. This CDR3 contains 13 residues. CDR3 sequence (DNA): TGTGCCACAGGGGGGAGCAGCACAGATACGCAGTATTTT. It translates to CATGGSSTDTQYF.

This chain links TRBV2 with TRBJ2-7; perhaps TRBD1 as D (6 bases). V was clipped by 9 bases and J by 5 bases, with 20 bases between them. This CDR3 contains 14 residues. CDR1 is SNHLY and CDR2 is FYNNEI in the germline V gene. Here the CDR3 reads CASSSGTQAHEQYF. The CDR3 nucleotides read TGTGCCAGTAGCTCCGGGACACAAGCACACGAGCAGTACTTC.

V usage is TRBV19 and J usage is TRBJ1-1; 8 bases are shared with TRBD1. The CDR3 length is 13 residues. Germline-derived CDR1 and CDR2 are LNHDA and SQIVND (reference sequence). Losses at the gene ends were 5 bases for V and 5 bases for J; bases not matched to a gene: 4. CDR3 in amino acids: CASSGQGQTEAFF. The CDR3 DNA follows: TGTGCCAGTAGTGGACAGGGTCAAACTGAAGCTTTCTTT.

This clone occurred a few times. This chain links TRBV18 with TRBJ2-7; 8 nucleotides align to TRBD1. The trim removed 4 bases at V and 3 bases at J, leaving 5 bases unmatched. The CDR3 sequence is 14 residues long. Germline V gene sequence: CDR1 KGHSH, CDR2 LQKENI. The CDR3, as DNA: TGTGCCAGCTCACGATCAGGGGGCTTCTACGAGCAGTACTTC. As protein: CASSRSGGFYEQYF. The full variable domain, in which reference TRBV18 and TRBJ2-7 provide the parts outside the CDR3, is NAGVMQNPRHLVRRRGQEARLRCSPMKGHSHVYWYRQLPEEGLKFMVYLQKENIIDESGMPKERFSAEFPKEGPSILRIQQVVRGDSAAYFCASSRSGGFYEQYFGPGTRLTVT.

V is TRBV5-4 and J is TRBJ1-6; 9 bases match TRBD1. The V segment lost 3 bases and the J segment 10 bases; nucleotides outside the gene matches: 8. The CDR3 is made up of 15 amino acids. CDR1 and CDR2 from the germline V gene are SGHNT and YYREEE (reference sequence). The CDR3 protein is CASSSGTGWDSPLHF. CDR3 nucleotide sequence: TGTGCCAGCAGCTCGGGGACAGGGTGGGACTCACCCCTCCACTTT. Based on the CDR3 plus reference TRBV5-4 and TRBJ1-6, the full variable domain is ETGVTQSPTHLIKTRGQQVTLRCSSQSGHNTVSWYQQALGQGPQFIFQYYREEENGRGNFPPRFSGLQFPNYSSELNVNALELDDSALYLCASSSGTGWDSPLHFGNGTRLTVT.

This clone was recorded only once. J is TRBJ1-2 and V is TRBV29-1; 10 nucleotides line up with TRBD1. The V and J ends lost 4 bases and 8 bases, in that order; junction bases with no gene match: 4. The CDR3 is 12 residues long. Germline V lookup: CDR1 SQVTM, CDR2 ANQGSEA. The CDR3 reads CSVGQGAGGYTF. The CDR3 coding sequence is TGCAGCGTTGGACAGGGGGCAGGAGGCTACACCTTC.

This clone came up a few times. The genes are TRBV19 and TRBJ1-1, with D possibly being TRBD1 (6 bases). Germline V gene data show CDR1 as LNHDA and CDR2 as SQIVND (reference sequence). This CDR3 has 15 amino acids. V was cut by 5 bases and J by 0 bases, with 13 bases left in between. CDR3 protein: CASSLDGQLNTEAFF. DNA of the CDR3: TGTGCCAGTAGTCTCGACGGACAGCTGAACACTGAAGCTTTCTTT. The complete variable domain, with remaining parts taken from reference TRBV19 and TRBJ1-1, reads DGGITQSPKYLFRKEGQNVTLSCEQNLNHDAMYWYRQDPGQGLRLIYYSQIVNDFQKGDIAEGYSVSREKKESFPLTVTSAQKNPTAFYLCASSLDGQLNTEAFFGQGTRLTVV.

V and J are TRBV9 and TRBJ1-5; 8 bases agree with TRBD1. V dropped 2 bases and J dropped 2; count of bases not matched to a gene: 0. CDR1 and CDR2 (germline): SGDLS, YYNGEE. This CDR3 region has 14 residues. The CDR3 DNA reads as TGTGCCAGCAGCGTGGACAGGGGCAATCAGCCCCAGCATTTT. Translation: CASSVDRGNQPQHF. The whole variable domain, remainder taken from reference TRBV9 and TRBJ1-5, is DSGVTQTPKHLITATGQRVTLRCSPRSGDLSVYWYQQSLDQGLQFLIQYYNGEERAKGNILERFSAQQFPDLHSELNLSSLELGDSALYFCASSVDRGNQPQHFGDGTRLSIL.

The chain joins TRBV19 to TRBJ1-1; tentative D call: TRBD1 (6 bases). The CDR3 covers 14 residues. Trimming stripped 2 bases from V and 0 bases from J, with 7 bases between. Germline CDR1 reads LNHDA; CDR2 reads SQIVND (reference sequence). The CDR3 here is CASSITGLNTEAFF. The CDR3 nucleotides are TGTGCCAGTAGTATAACAGGGCTGAACACTGAAGCTTTCTTT. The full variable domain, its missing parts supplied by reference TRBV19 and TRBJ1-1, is DGGITQSPKYLFRKEGQNVTLSCEQNLNHDAMYWYRQDPGQGLRLIYYSQIVNDFQKGDIAEGYSVSREKKESFPLTVTSAQKNPTAFYLCASSITGLNTEAFFGQGTRLTVV.

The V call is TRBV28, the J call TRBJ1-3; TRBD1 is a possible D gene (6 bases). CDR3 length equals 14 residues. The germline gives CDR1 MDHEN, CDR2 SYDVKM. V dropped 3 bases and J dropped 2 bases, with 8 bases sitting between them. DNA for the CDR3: TGTGCCAGCAGTTTCAGGGGTACTGGAAACACCATATATTTT. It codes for CASSFRGTGNTIYF.

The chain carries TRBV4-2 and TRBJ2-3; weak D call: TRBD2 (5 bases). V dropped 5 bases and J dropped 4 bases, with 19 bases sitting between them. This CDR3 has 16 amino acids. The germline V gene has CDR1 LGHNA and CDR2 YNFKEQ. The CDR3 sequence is CASSARGAESPDTQYF. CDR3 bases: TGTGCCAGCAGCGCTCGGGGAGCGGAATCTCCAGATACGCAGTATTTT.